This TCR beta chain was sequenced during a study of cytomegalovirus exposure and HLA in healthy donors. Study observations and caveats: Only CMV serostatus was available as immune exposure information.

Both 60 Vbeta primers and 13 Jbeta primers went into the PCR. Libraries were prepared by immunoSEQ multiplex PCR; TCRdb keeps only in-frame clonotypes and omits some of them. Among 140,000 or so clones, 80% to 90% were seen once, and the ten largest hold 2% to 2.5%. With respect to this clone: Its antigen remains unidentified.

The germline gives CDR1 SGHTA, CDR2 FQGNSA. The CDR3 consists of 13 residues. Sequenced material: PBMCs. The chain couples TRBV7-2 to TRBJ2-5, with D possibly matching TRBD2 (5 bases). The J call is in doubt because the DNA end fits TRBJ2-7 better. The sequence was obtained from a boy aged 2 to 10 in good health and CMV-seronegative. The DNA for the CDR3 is TGTGCCAGCAGCTCCGGACTTACCTACGAGCAGTACTTC. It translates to CASSSGLTYEQYF.